The 13 T cell receptor beta chains below come from one sample, sequenced in a study of T-cell reconstitution after alpha-beta-depleted transplantation in children. Unique molecular identifiers were incorporated into the prepared TCRbeta library. TCRdb recomputed calls from the PCR reads with MiXCR, one row per CDR3 protein. The profile shows almost 500,000 distinct CDR3 sequences, approximately 12% of them singletons. Source: PBMCs from the stem cell graft donor, taken from the stem cell graft. The receptors come from a human donor who donated a stem cell graft to a child with combined immunodeficiency.

This clonotype was detected only a few times. V gene TRBV7-2 combines with J gene TRBJ2-3; 8 bases align to TRBD2. Per the germline V gene, CDR1 is SGHTA and CDR2 is FQGNSA. CDR3 size: 20 residues. The J segment lost 0 bases and the V segment lost 3 bases, leaving 17 bases of the junction unmatched. CDR3 in amino acids: CASSFSLTLAGPSSTDTQYF. CDR3 nucleotide sequence: TGTGCCAGCAGCTTCTCTCTCACGCTAGCGGGCCCATCTAGCACAGATACGCAGTATTTT.

The rearrangement joins TRBV9 to TRBJ2-7, with 8 bases matching TRBD1. V was pared by 2 bases and J by 3 bases, with 4 bases of the junction left unmatched. Germline lookup yields CDR1 SGDLS and CDR2 YYNGEE. This CDR3 spans 14 amino acids. The CDR3 DNA is TGTGCCAGCAGCGTCCGGGACAGGAACTACGAGCAGTACTTC. Translating it yields CASSVRDRNYEQYF.

In its sample, this clonotype was seen a few times. The gene calls are TRBV7-9 and TRBJ2-1; the D is unclear. This CDR3 has 13 amino acids. V gave up 5 bases and J gave up 7 bases, with 12 bases separating them. Germline V CDR1 and CDR2: SEHNR, FQNEAQ (reference sequence). The CDR3 DNA reads as TGTGCCAGCAGCCCCTCCGTCTCAAATGAGCAGTTCTTC. Translating it yields CASSPSVSNEQFF. Complete variable domain (other parts from reference TRBV7-9 and TRBJ2-1): DTGVSQNPRHKITKRGQNVTFRCDPISEHNRLYWYRQTLGQGPEFLTYFQNEAQLEKSRLLSDRFSAERPKGSFSTLEIQRTEQGDSAMYLCASSPSVSNEQFFGPGTRLTVL.

The V call is TRBV15, the J call TRBJ2-3; D might be TRBD2 (5 bases). CDR1 and CDR2 (germline): LNHNV, YYDKDF (reference sequence). The V and J ends lost 0 bases and 0 bases respectively, with 16 bases between them. The CDR3 runs to 18 residues. The CDR3 sequence: CATSRDSAGSTSTDTQYF. The DNA of the CDR3 is TGTGCCACCAGCAGAGATAGCGCGGGCTCGACTAGCACAGATACGCAGTATTTT.

The table lists this clonotype with a few counts. The rearrangement uses TRBV11-2 and TRBJ2-1; 9 nucleotides agree with TRBD2. The CDR3 spans 19 residues. Trimming removed 3 bases from V and 6 bases from J; junction bases left unmatched: 18. Germline V gives CDR1 SGHAT, CDR2 FQNNGV. The CDR3 region is CASSFFPPREGQEGNEQFF. CDR3 in DNA: TGTGCCAGCAGCTTCTTTCCCCCGCGGGAGGGCCAAGAGGGCAATGAGCAGTTCTTC. Full variable domain (missing parts from reference TRBV11-2 and TRBJ2-1): EAGVAQSPRYKIIEKRQSVAFWCNPISGHATLYWYQQILGQGPKLLIQFQNNGVVDDSQLPKDRFSAERLKGVDSTLKIQPAKLEDSAVYLCASSFFPPREGQEGNEQFFGPGTRLTVL.

There are a few counts of this clonotype. V usage is TRBV5-1 and J usage is TRBJ2-7; a possible D gene is TRBD1 (6 bases). V lost 4 bases, J lost 4 bases, and 15 bases lay in between. Germline V gene sequence: CDR1 SGHRS, CDR2 YFSETQ. This CDR3 region has 14 residues. The CDR3 here is CASSPSAGAYEQYF. The DNA of the CDR3 is TGCGCCAGCAGCCCCTCGGCAGGGGCTTACGAGCAGTACTTC.

This clonotype appeared many times. The chain combines TRBV20-1 with TRBJ1-2, with 8 bases matching TRBD1. V lost 3 bases and J lost 7; bases outside the gene matches: 4. Germline assignment: CDR1 DFQATT and CDR2 SNEGSKA (reference sequence). The CDR3 length is 12 residues. The CDR3 reads CSARAGGLGYTF. CDR3 nucleotide sequence: TGCAGTGCTAGGGCAGGGGGCCTTGGCTACACCTTC.

The CDR3 nucleotides read TGTGCCAGCAGTAGGGGCGCGGAGTTGAACGAGCAGTACTTC. Amino acid sequence: CASSRGAELNEQYF. The chain recombines TRBV25-1 with TRBJ2-7; possibly TRBD1 for D (5 bases). V was trimmed by 5 bases and J by 5 bases, leaving 16 bases between them. The CDR3 length is 14 residues. Germline-derived CDR1 and CDR2 are MGHDK and SYGVNS.

The V gene is TRBV28, the J gene TRBJ2-1, with D hard to call. V was clipped by 3 bases and J by 6 bases, with 15 bases between them. CDR3 length: 15 amino acids. Germline CDR1 MDHEN, CDR2 SYDVKM. This CDR3 is CASSLTAAMGNEQFF. CDR3 DNA sequence: TGTGCCAGCAGTTTGACCGCGGCTATGGGCAATGAGCAGTTCTTC.

The chain combines TRBV4-3 with TRBJ2-7, with TRBD2 matching 7 bases. The junction had 13 bases not matched to a gene; V was cut back by 3 bases and J by 2 bases. CDR1 and CDR2 from the germline V gene are LGHNA and YSLEER. This CDR3 contains 17 residues. The CDR3 protein is CASSHDYRRGEPYEQYF. The DNA for the CDR3 is TGCGCCAGCAGCCATGACTATCGTCGGGGGGAACCCTACGAGCAGTACTTC.

V is TRBV5-6 and J is TRBJ2-2, with D possibly matching TRBD2 (5 bases). The V and J ends lost 8 bases and 4 bases respectively, with 12 bases between them. CDR3 length: 13 amino acids. CDR1 and CDR2 (germline): SGHDT, YYEEEE. DNA of the CDR3: TGTGCCAGGAGCCTGGCGGGCACCGGGGAGCTGTTTTTT. This encodes CARSLAGTGELFF.

This clonotype was found a few times. The chain recombines TRBV15 with TRBJ2-7; no reliable D call. CDR3 length: 14 residues. The germline V and J ends were trimmed by 3 bases and 5 bases, with 14 bases remaining between them. CDR1 is LNHNV, CDR2 YYDKDF, per germline (reference sequence). CDR3 region: CATSSGRVIHEQYF. CDR3 DNA sequence: TGTGCCACCAGCAGCGGACGAGTCATCCACGAGCAGTACTTC.

This clonotype was counted between two and nine times. V gene TRBV2 combines with J gene TRBJ2-1; no clear D gene. In germline, CDR1 is SNHLY, CDR2 FYNNEI. The CDR3 covers 12 residues. Trimming took 6 bases from V and 7 from J, leaving 10 bases between them. The CDR3 spells CASSERGNEQFF. The DNA of the CDR3 is TGTGCCAGCAGCGAACGAGGTAATGAGCAGTTCTTC.